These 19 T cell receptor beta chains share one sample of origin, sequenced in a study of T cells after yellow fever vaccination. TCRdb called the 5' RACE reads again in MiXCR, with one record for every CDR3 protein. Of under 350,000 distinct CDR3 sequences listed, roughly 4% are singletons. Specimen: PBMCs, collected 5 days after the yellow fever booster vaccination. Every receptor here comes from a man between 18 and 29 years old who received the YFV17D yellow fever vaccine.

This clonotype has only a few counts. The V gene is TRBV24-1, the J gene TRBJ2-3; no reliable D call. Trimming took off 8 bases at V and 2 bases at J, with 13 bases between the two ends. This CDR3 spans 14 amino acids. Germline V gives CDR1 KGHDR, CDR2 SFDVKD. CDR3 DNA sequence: TGTGCCACCACAGCCAATGCACCCACAGATACGCAGTATTTT. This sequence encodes CATTANAPTDTQYF.

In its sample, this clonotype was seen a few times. The CDR3 DNA sequence: TGCGCCAGCAGCTTGGGAGCCGTGGGGTCACCCCTCCACTTT. The encoded protein is CASSLGAVGSPLHF. The chain is built from TRBV5-1 and TRBJ1-6; D is unresolved. This CDR3 comprises 14 residues. The germline V gene has CDR1 SGHRS and CDR2 YFSETQ. V lost 0 bases and J lost 10, with 11 bases in between.

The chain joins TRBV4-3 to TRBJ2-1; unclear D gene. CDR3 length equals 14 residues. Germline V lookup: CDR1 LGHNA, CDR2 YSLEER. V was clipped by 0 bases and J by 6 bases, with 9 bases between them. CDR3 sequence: CASSQDNPINEQFF. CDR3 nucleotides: TGCGCCAGCAGCCAAGATAATCCCATCAATGAGCAGTTCTTC.

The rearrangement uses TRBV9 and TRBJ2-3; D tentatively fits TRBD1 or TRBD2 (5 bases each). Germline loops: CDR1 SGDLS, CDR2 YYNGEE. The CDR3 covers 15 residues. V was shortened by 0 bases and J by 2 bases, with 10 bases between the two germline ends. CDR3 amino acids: CASSVVSGPTDTQYF. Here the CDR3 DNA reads TGTGCCAGCAGCGTAGTGTCGGGGCCCACAGATACGCAGTATTTT.

The chain's CDR3 is CASSHTSRAGSTDTQYF. The CDR3 nucleotides are TGTGCCAGCAGCCACACATCCAGAGCGGGGAGCACAGATACGCAGTATTTT. The J gene is TRBJ2-3, the V gene TRBV4-2; 7 bases match TRBD2. CDR3 length: 17 amino acids. CDR1 LGHNA and CDR2 YNFKEQ come from the germline V gene. J lost 0 bases, V lost 3 bases, and 9 bases had no gene match.

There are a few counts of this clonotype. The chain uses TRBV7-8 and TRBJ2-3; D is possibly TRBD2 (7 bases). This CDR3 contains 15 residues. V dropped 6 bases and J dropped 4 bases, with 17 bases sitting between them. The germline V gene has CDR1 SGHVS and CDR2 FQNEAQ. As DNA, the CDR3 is TGTGCCAGCAGGTTGGGGGGGGCGCCGGCAGATACGCAGTATTTT. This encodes CASRLGGAPADTQYF.

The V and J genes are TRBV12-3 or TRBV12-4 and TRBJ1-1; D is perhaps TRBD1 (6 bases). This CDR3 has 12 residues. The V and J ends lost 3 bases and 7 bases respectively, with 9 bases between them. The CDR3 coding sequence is TGTGCCAGCAGTTTCACAGGGTTTGAAGCTTTCTTT. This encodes CASSFTGFEAFF.

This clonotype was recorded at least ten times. The CDR3 sequence: CASSLGRTGLTEAFF. The CDR3 bases are TGCGCCAGCAGCTTGGGGCGGACAGGCCTCACTGAAGCTTTCTTT. J is TRBJ1-1 and V is TRBV5-1, with 7 nucleotides matching TRBD1. Germline-derived CDR1 and CDR2 are SGHRS and YFSETQ. V lost 0 bases and J lost 4; bases outside the gene matches: 6. This CDR3 has 15 residues.

The CDR3 region has the DNA TGTGCCAGCTTGTCCGAGGTGAACACTGAAGCTTTCTTT. Protein: CASLSEVNTEAFF. This chain connects TRBV2 to TRBJ1-1, with D uncertain. Germline V gene data show CDR1 as SNHLY and CDR2 as FYNNEI. The CDR3 runs to 13 residues. The V end lost 8 bases, the J end lost 0 bases, and 10 bases lay between the germline ends.

The CDR3 nucleotides read TGCGCCAGCAGCCAAATACTAGTTGAGTTAGGAGTCAACTCCCATGAGCAGTTCTTC. Its translation: CASSQILVELGVNSHEQFF. The rearrangement uses TRBV4-1 and TRBJ2-1; D is possibly TRBD2 (5 bases). CDR3 length equals 19 residues. CDR1 is MGHRA and CDR2 is YSYEKL in the germline V gene. The V end was cut by 2 bases, the J end by 8 bases, with 28 bases between.

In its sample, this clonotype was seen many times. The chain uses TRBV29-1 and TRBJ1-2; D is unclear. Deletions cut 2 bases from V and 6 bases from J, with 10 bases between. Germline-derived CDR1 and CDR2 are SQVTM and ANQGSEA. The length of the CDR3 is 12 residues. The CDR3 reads CSVEIQTDGYTF. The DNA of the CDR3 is TGCAGCGTTGAAATACAGACCGATGGCTACACCTTC. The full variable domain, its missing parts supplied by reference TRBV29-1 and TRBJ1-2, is SAVISQKPSRDICQRGTSLTIQCQVDSQVTMMFWYRQQPGQSLTLIATANQGSEATYESGFVIDKFPISRPNLTFSTLTVSNMSPEDSSIYLCSVEIQTDGYTFGSGTRLTVV.

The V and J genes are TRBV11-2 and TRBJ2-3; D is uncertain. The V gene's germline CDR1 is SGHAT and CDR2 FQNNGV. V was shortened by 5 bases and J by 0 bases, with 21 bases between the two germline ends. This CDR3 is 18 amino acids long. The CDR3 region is CASSPPVGFQHSTDTQYF. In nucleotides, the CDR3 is TGTGCCAGCAGCCCACCGGTGGGGTTTCAACATAGCACAGATACGCAGTATTTT.

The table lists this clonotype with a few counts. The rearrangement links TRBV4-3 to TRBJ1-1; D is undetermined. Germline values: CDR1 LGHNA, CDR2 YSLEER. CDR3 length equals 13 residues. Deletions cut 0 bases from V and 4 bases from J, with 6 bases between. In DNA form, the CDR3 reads TGCGCCAGCAGCCAAGAATTGGTCACTGAAGCTTTCTTT. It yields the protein CASSQELVTEAFF.

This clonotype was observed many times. CDR3 sequence: CATSRGDTSGANEQFF. The CDR3 DNA is TGTGCCACCAGCAGAGGGGACACTAGCGGGGCCAATGAGCAGTTCTTC. The J gene is TRBJ2-1, the V gene TRBV15, with 10 bases matching TRBD2. Germline values: CDR1 LNHNV, CDR2 YYDKDF (reference sequence). V lost 1 base and J lost 6; bases outside the gene matches: 6. The CDR3 contains 16 residues.

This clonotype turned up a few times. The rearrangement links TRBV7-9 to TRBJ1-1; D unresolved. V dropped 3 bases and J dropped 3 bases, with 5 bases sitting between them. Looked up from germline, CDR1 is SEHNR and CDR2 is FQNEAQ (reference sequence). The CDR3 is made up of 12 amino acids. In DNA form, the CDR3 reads TGTGCCAGCAGCTTTTCGGACACTGAAGCTTTCTTT. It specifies CASSFSDTEAFF.

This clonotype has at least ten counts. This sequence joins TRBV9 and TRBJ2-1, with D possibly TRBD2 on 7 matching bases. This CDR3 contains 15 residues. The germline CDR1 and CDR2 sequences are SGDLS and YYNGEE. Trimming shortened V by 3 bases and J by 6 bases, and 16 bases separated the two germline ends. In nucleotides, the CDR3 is TGTGCCAGCAGCGCCATAGGGGGGGCCGTCAATGAGCAGTTCTTC. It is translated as CASSAIGGAVNEQFF.

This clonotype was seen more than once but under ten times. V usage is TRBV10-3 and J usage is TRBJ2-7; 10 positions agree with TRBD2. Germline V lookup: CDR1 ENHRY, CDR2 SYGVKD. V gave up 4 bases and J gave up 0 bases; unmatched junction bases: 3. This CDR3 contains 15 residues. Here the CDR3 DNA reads TGTGCCATCAGTGCCCTAGCGGGGGACTCCTACGAGCAGTACTTC. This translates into CAISALAGDSYEQYF.

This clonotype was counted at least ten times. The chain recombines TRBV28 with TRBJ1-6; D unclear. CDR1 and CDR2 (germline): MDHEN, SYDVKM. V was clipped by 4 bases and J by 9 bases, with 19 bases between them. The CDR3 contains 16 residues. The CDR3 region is CASSSPGAFAGSPLHF. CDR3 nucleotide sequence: TGTGCCAGCAGTTCCCCTGGTGCTTTCGCCGGTTCACCCCTCCACTTT.

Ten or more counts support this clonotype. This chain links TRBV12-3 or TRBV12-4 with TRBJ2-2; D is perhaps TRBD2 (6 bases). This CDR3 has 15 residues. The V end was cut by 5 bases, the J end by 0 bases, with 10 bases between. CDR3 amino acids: CASSALASNTGELFF. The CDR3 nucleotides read TGTGCCAGCAGTGCCCTAGCGTCGAACACCGGGGAGCTGTTTTTT.